These T cell receptor beta chains were read from a single sample in a study of blood T cell repertoires in COVID-19. Profiled with immunoSEQ multiplex PCR; TCRdb holds only in-frame clones, not every one. The data show about 200,000 clones, about 90% seen once. Specimen: peripheral blood. These receptors were taken from a woman aged 45 to 65 with acute or convalescent COVID-19. CDR3s include the opening cysteine and the closing phenylalanine or tryptophan. The D gene is left open where the match is weak. Size values are once, few and many counts, or a class for expanded clones, and some rows have none.

clone_size,v_call,d_call,j_call,cdr3_aa,cdr3_nt
-,TRBV12-3/TRBV12-4,-,TRBJ2-7,CATQYRSSKQYF,TGTGCCACCCAGTACCGAAGTAGCAAGCAGTACTTC
-,TRBV6-4,TRBD2,TRBJ2-1,CASSDFGGNEQFF,TGTGCCAGCAGTGATTTCGGGGGGAATGAGCAGTTCTTC
-,TRBV29-1,TRBD2,TRBJ2-3,CSVGNSGGTQYF,TGCAGCGTGGGGAACTCGGGAGGTACGCAGTATTTT
few,TRBV7-2,TRBD1,TRBJ1-6,CASSLVSGTGESPLHF,TGTGCCAGCAGCTTAGTGTCCGGGACAGGGGAATCACCCCTCCACTTT
-,TRBV19,TRBD2,TRBJ2-1,CASSMYSGSFYEQFF,TGTGCCAGTAGTATGTATAGCGGGAGTTTCTATGAGCAGTTCTTC
few,TRBV7-2,-,TRBJ1-1,CASSFQGWMNTEAFF,TGTGCCAGCAGCTTTCAGGGGTGGATGAACACTGAAGCTTTCTTT
few,TRBV5-4,TRBD2,TRBJ2-7,CASSLRTSGTEQYF,TGTGCCAGCAGCTTAAGGACTAGCGGGACCGAGCAGTACTTC
-,TRBV3-1/TRBV3-2,-,TRBJ1-3,CASSQPSPGGGGNTIYF,TGTGCCAGCAGCCAACCCAGCCCTGGCGGAGGTGGAAACACCATATATTTT
-,TRBV5-4,TRBD2,TRBJ2-5,CASSLAIGTSGGAGETQYF,TGTGCCAGCAGCTTGGCAATAGGGACTAGCGGGGGGGCAGGAGAGACCCAGTACTTC
-,TRBV6-5,-,TRBJ1-1,CASTQPGSNTEAFF,TGTGCCAGCACCCAGCCAGGGTCAAACACTGAAGCTTTCTTT
-,TRBV5-1,-,TRBJ2-6,CASSFTGTGANVLTF,TGCGCCAGCAGCTTCACAGGGACCGGGGCCAACGTCCTGACTTTC
-,TRBV19,TRBD1,TRBJ1-2,CASSRTTGAGYTF,TGTGCCAGTAGTAGGACGACAGGGGCTGGCTACACCTTC
-,TRBV4-3,TRBD1,TRBJ1-2,CASSQEYTGANYGYTF,TGCGCCAGCAGCCAAGAGTATACAGGGGCCAATTATGGCTACACCTTC
-,TRBV7-2,-,TRBJ1-2,CASSLANGDRSNYGYTF,TGTGCCAGCAGCTTAGCGAATGGTGACAGATCTAACTATGGCTACACCTTC
-,TRBV14,TRBD1,TRBJ2-7,CASSRTGVVYEQYF,TGTGCCAGCAGCCGGACAGGGGTCGTCTACGAGCAGTACTTC
-,TRBV30,-,TRBJ2-5,CAWTGYQETQYF,TGTGCCTGGACAGGGTACCAAGAGACCCAGTACTTC
-,TRBV29-1,TRBD1,TRBJ1-2,CSVGQGSNYGYTF,TGCAGCGTTGGACAGGGATCTAACTATGGCTACACCTTC
-,TRBV9,TRBD2,TRBJ2-7,CASSPSGSRFEQYF,TGTGCCAGCAGCCCCAGCGGGAGTAGGTTCGAGCAGTACTTC
-,TRBV2,TRBD1,TRBJ2-1,CASSPLLLDRGMEQFF,TGTGCCAGCAGTCCGCTCCTACTGGACAGGGGGATGGAGCAGTTCTTC